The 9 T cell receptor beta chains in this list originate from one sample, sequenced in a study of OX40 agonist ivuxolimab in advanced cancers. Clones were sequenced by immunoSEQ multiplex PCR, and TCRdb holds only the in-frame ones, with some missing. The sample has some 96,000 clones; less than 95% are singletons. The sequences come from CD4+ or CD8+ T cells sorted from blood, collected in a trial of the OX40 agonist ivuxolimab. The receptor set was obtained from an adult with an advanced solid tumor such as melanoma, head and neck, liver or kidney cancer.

For the CDR3, the DNA is TGTGCCAGCAGTCACCGACTAGCGGTATACGAGCAGTACTTC. This sequence encodes CASSHRLAVYEQYF. This chain joins TRBV2 and TRBJ2-7; 9 nucleotides agree with TRBD2. The CDR3 sequence is 14 residues long. V dropped 5 bases and J dropped 4; count of bases not matched to a gene: 6. Germline CDR1 reads SNHLY; CDR2 reads FYNNEI.

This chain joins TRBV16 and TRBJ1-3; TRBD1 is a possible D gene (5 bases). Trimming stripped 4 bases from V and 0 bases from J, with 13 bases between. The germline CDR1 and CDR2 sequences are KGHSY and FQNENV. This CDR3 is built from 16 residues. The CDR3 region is CASSLYGTVSGNTIYF. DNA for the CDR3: TGTGCCAGCAGCCTTTATGGGACGGTCTCTGGAAACACCATATATTTT.

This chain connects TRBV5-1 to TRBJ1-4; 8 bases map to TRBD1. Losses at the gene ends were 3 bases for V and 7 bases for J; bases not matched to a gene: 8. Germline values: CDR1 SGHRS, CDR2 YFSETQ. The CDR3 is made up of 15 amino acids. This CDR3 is CASSSQGQGSEKLFF. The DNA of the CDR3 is TGCGCCAGCAGCTCACAAGGACAGGGCTCTGAAAAACTGTTTTTT.

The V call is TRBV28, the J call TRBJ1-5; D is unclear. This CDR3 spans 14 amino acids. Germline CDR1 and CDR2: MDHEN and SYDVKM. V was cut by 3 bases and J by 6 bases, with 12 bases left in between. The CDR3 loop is CASSFGLAFQPQHF. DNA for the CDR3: TGTGCCAGCAGTTTTGGGTTGGCGTTTCAGCCCCAGCATTTT.

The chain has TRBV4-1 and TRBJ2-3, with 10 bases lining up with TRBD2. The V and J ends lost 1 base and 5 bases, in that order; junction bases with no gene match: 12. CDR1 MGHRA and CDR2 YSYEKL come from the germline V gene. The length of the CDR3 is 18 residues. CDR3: CASSQAFPAGGLQDTQYF. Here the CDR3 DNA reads TGCGCCAGCAGCCAAGCTTTTCCAGCGGGAGGGCTTCAAGATACGCAGTATTTT.

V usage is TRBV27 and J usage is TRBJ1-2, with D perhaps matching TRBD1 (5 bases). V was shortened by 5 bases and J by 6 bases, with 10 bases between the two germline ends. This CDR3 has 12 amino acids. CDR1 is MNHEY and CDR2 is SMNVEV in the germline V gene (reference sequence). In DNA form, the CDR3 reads TGTGCCAGCAGTAGACCGGGGGATGGCTACACCTTC. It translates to CASSRPGDGYTF.

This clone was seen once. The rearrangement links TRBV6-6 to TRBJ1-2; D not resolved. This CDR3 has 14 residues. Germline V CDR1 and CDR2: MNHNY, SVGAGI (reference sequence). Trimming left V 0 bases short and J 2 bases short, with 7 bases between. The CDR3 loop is CASSYSGLNYGYTF. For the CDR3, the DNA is TGTGCCAGCAGTTACTCAGGGCTAAACTATGGCTACACCTTC.

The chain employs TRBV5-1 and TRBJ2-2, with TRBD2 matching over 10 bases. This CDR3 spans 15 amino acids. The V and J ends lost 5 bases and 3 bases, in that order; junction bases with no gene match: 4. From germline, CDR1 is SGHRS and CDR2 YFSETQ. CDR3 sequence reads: CASRTGTSDTGELFF. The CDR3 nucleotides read TGCGCCAGCAGAACAGGGACTAGCGACACCGGGGAGCTGTTTTTT.

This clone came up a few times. CDR3 in amino acids: CASSDSKGTGTYGYTF. The DNA for the CDR3 is TGTGCCAGCAGTGACTCGAAAGGGACAGGGACTTATGGCTACACCTTC. The chain recombines TRBV6-4 with TRBJ1-2, with 9 nucleotides matching TRBD1. Unmatched junction bases numbered 7, after V lost 0 bases and J lost 5 bases. Germline CDR1 is MRHNA and CDR2 is SNTAGT. This CDR3 spans 16 amino acids.